Here is one TCR beta chain with its context. What it binds is not known. The data are from a study of vaccination effects on CD4 cells after COVID-19. Looking at the study overall: Post-vaccine sample collection fell at a median of 72 days after the second dose. They grew around 2.2 million PBMC in each well, adding 7.5 to 10 IU/ml IL-2 and about 9.9 ug/ml peptides.

Study observations and caveats: Early post-infection timepoints were missing from the study, which also had few convalescent patients.

The repertoire was sequenced with immunoSEQ multiplex PCR; TCRdb's copy has only in-frame clones and lacks some. The top ten clones hold around 6.3% of a sample with 45,000 to 60,000 clones, roughly three quarters of them seen once. Germline V gene lookup returns CDR1 MNHEY and CDR2 SMNVEV (reference sequence). There are 16 residues in the CDR3. After removal of 4 bases from V and 6 bases from J, the junction contained 12 bases not matched to a gene. CD4+ T cell isolation took place after 10 days of culture. Two-dose vaccination with either BNT162b2 or mRNA-1273 was given to the participants. On days 3 and 7, fresh IL-2 medium replaced half the medium.

The sample consisted of CD4+ T cells from PBMCs cultured without peptide, taken after COVID-19 vaccination. The chain couples TRBV27 to TRBJ2-7; 10 bases match TRBD2. The sequence was obtained from a human donor who received a COVID-19 vaccine. CDR3 protein: CASSSTEGLAGVEQYF. CDR3 nucleotide sequence: TGTGCCAGCAGTTCCACCGAGGGGCTAGCGGGAGTCGAGCAGTACTTC.